The present TCR beta chain was sequenced within a study of molecular identifiers for immune sequencing clone quantification (dated by TCRdb to the late 2010s). Describing the broader study: For a replicate experiment, the RNA from either approximately 20,000 or 100,000 naive CD8 T cells was divided into five aliquots, and four of those aliquots went on to sequencing. CD8 T cells were used in a methods study to benchmark molecular-identifier clustering-based TCR repertoire sequencing (MIDCIRS) and TCR RNA copy counting.

Ends trimmed: V by 4 bases, J by 7 bases; bases unmatched to a gene: 18. From the cysteine up to the phenylalanine, the CDR3 has a length of 17 residues. Just the 51-base CDR3 DNA is kept, in frame starting at base 1. The germline V gene (reference sequence) specifies SEHNR as CDR1 and FQNEAQ as CDR2. In its sample, this clonotype was seen many times. No antigen is known for it. No base quality information exists; no much larger clone differs at one position. Naive CD8 T cell libraries were made from about 21,000 to 970,000 sorted cells using 10%, 30% or 50% of purified RNA. Naive CD8 T cells were FACS-sorted as CD8+CD4-CCR7+CD45RA+ on a BD FACSAria II into RLT Plus buffer. To test detection sensitivity, Jurkat RNA equal to over nine TCR copies was added to samples of about 20,000-1,000,000 naive CD8 T cells. CD8 T cells were enriched with RosetteSep CD8+ T Cell Enrichment Cocktail and Ficoll-Paque, followed by ACK red cell lysis.

What the authors observed across the whole study: Around 2.8 recovered TCR RNA copies per cell were obtained by modeling, versus about 9.7 by digital PCR, implying a capture efficiency of 25% to 30%. Spiked-in Jurkat TCR RNA equivalent to a single cell was reported to be detectable even among more than 900,000 naive CD8 T cells. Naive libraries contained spiked-in Jurkat TCR RNA (around eleven copies' worth), which is not part of the donor repertoire. Clones above 20 RNA copies held over 98% of molecules in CMV-specific effector cells but under 1% in naive cells. Highly expanded clone sizes could be underestimated because identical TCR molecules may share a barcode. When barcode sub-clustering was not used, chimeric consensus sequences inflated TCR diversity, with chimeras reaching as high as 47%.

Preparation of the library involved PCR. Instrument used: NextSeq 500. Preparation of bulk TCR libraries followed a previously described approach, with the TCR primers listed in Table S5. The Qiagen AllPrep DNA/RNA kit was used to purify total RNA. Reads from multiple sequencing runs of the same library were pooled before analysis. As for the original processing: Reads were retained only if an exact TCR constant sequence was present, and the retained reads were trimmed to 150 nt and grouped according to their 12-nt molecular barcodes. Reads inside each barcode group were sub-clustered using a 15% Levenshtein threshold, and a quality-weighted consensus sequence was constructed for each RNA molecule. Non-functional sequences were excluded, and lower-count sequences lying one edit away from another sequence were also excluded. Based on a fit of two negative binomial distributions, barcode sub-clusters having less than 20% of the maximum read count were discarded. TCRdb applied fastp at Q25 and MiXCR to the public reads, then kept only in-frame beta chains. Every entry covers one CDR3 protein and lists the most common genes and DNA from its rows. V and J calls and clone size were set by TCRdb, not the authors. A total of about 630,000 distinct CDR3 sequences appear in this sample, 25% of them only once. About 0.78% of the sample is held by the ten biggest clonotypes.

The sample consisted of naive CD8+ T cells from blood, with Jurkat cell RNA spiked in. The cell subset or site label of this sample denotes: FACS-sorted CD8+CD4-CCR7+CD45RA+ naive T cells. The receptor's source is a human donor in good health. Some libraries in this study had Jurkat cell RNA spiked in. This chain joins TRBV7-9 to TRBJ1-2; 7 of the junction bases match TRBD1. The sequence in DNA is TGTGCCAGCAGCTCCACCATCTCGGACAGGCGCGAACGTGGCTACACCTTC. This is translated as CASSSTISDRRERGYTF. This CDR3, with the reference TRBV7-9 and TRBJ1-2 proteins standing in past its ends, gives the full variable domain DTGVSQNPRHKITKRGQNVTFRCDPISEHNRLYWYRQTLGQGPEFLTYFQNEAQLEKSRLLSDRFSAERPKGSFSTLEIQRTEQGDSAMYLCASSSTISDRRERGYTFGSGTRLTVV.